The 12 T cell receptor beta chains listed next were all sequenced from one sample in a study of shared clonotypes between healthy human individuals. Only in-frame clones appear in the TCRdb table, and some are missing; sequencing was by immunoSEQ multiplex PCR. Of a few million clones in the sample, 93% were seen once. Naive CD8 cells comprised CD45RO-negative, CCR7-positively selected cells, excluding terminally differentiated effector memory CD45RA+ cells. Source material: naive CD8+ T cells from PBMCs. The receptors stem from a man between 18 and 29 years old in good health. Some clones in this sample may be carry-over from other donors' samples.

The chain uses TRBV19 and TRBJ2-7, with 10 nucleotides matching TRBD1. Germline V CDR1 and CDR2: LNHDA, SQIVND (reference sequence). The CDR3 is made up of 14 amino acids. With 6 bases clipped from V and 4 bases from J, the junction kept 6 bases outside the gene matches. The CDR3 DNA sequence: TGTGCCAGTAGGGACCGGGACAGGGGATACGAGCAGTACTTC. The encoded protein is CASRDRDRGYEQYF.

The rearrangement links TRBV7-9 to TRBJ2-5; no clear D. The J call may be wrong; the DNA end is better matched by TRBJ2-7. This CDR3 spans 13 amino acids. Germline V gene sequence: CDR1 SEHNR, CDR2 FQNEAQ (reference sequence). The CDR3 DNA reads TGTGCCAGCAGCTTAGCGGTGGCAGACGAGCAGTACTTC. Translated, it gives CASSLAVADEQYF.

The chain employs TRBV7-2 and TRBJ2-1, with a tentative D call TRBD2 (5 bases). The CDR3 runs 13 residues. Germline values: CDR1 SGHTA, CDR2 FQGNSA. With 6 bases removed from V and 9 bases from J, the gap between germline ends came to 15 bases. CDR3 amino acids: CASRPPPSFEQFF. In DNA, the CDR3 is TGTGCCAGCAGGCCCCCCCCTAGCTTTGAGCAGTTCTTC.

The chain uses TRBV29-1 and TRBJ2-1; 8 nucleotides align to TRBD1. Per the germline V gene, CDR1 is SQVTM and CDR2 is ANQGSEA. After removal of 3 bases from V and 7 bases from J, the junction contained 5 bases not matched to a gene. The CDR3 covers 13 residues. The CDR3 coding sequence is TGCAGCGTTGATCCGGACAGGGCGAATGAGCAGTTCTTC. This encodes CSVDPDRANEQFF.

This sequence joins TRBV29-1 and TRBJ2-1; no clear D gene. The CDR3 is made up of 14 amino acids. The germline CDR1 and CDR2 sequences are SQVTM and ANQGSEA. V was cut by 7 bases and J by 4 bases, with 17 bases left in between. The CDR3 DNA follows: TGCAGCGCCACGGACCCAAAAAGGTACAATGAGCAGTTCTTC. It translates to CSATDPKRYNEQFF.

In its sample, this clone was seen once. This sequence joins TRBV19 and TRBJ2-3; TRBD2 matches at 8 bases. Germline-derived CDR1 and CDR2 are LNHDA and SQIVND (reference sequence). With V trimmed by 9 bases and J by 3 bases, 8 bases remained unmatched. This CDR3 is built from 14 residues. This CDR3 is CASGRQRGTDTQYF. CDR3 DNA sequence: TGTGCCAGCGGCCGACAGCGGGGGACAGATACGCAGTATTTT.

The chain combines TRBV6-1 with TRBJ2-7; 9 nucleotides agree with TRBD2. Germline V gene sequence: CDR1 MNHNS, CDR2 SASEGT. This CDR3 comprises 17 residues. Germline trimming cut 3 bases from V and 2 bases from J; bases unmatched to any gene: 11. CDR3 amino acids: CASSERRTSAKAYEQYF. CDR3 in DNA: TGTGCCAGCAGTGAGCGGCGGACTAGCGCGAAGGCCTACGAGCAGTACTTC.

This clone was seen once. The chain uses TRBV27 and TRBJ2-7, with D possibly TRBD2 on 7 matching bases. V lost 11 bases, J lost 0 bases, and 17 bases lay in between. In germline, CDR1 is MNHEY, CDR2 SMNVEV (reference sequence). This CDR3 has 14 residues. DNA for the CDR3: TGTGCCTCCTCAGGGGAGGGCCGCTCCTACGAGCAGTACTTC. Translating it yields CASSGEGRSYEQYF.

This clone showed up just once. In DNA form, the CDR3 reads TGTGCCAGCAGCTTGTGGCTAGCGGGAGGGAACAATGAGCAGTTCTTC. Translation: CASSLWLAGGNNEQFF. The chain employs TRBV5-5 and TRBJ2-1, with 12 bases identical to TRBD2. Germline V gene sequence: CDR1 SGHKS, CDR2 YYEKEE (reference sequence). V shed 1 base, J shed 5 bases, and the junction held 4 bases outside the gene matches. This CDR3 comprises 16 residues.

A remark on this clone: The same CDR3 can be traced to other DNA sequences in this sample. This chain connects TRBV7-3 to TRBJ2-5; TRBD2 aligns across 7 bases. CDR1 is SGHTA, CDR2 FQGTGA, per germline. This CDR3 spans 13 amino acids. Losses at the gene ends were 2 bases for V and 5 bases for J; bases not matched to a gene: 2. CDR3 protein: CASSLGRGETQYF. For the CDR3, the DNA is TGTGCCAGCAGCTTAGGGCGGGGGGAGACCCAGTACTTC. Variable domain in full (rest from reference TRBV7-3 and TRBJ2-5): GAGVSQTPSNKVTEKGKYVELRCDPISGHTALYWYRQSLGQGPEFLIYFQGTGAADDSGLPNDRFFAVRPEGSVSTLKIQRTERGDSAVYLCASSLGRGETQYFGPGTRLLVL.

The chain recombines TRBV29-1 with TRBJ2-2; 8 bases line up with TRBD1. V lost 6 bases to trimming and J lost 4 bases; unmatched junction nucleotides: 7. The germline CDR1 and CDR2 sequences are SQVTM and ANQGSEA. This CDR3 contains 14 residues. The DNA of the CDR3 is TGCAGCGTGCGACAGGGGCTGGGCACCGGGGAGCTGTTTTTT. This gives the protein CSVRQGLGTGELFF.

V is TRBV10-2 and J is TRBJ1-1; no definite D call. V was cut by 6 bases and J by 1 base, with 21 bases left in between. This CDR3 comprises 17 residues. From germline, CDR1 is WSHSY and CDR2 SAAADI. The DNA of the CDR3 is TGCGCCAGCAGGGCCCGGGATGATCGCCTCCCGAACACTGAAGCTTTCTTT. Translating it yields CASRARDDRLPNTEAFF.